One and the same sample provided the 27 T cell receptor beta chains below, sequenced in a study of beta chain features in type 1 diabetes (dated by TCRdb to 2017 to 2018). Their antigens are not known. Receptor libraries were prepared by the immunoSEQ multiplex PCR assay. The entire isolated RNA was reverse transcribed using the High Capacity cDNA Reverse Transcription Kit, and thus expressed TCRB transcripts were sequenced. As stored in TCRdb, this immuneACCESS dataset retains in-frame rearrangements with V and J assigned. A fraction of the clones does not appear; measured against another copy, unresolved V genes explain less than half of the discrepancy, and the remainder lacks a known reason. The sample records 150,000 or so clones, almost 65% of which are singletons. The top ten clonotypes cover roughly 0.089% of the sample. What the authors observed across the whole study: Type 1 diabetes patients showed a moderate but significant shortening of TCRB CDR3 length in all four CD4+ subsets.

Sample: naive CD4+ T cells from blood. The cell subset or site label on this specimen signifies: true naive CD4+ T cells. The origin of the receptors is a young man with type 1 diabetes.

The chain carries TRBV7-2 and TRBJ2-5, with a weak D call TRBD1 (6 bases). The CDR3 extends over 14 amino acids. The germline V and J ends were trimmed by 1 base and 2 bases, with 8 bases remaining between them. Germline CDR1 and CDR2: SGHTA and FQGNSA. CDR3 bases: TGTGCCAGCAGCTTAGGCAGGGGACAAGAGACCCAGTACTTC. Translating gives CASSLGRGQETQYF.

The V and J genes are TRBV5-4 and TRBJ2-1; unclear D gene. CDR3 size: 15 residues. The V gene lost 0 bases and the J gene lost 2 bases, with 9 bases spanning the gap. Per germline, CDR1 SGHNT and CDR2 YYREEE (reference sequence). The CDR3 DNA is TGTGCCAGCAGCTTGGAGGGCGGTCCCTACAATGAGCAGTTCTTC. It yields the protein CASSLEGGPYNEQFF.

The genes are TRBV5-1 and TRBJ2-1; 13 nucleotides agree with TRBD2. The CDR3 contains 16 residues. Per the germline V gene, CDR1 is SGHRS and CDR2 is YFSETQ. Trimming at V came to 3 bases and at J to 8 bases, leaving 8 bases not matched to a gene. CDR3 sequence reads: CASSSSPTSGGYEQFF. Written as DNA, the CDR3 is TGCGCCAGCAGCTCGTCCCCGACTAGCGGGGGGTATGAGCAGTTCTTC. Full variable domain (outside the CDR3, taken from reference TRBV5-1 and TRBJ2-1): KAGVTQTPRYLIKTRGQQVTLSCSPISGHRSVSWYQQTPGQGLQFLFEYFSETQRNKGNFPGRFSGRQFSNSRSEMNVSTLELGDSALYLCASSSSPTSGGYEQFFGPGTRLTVL.

This chain's CDR3 is CASGPPGGETQYF. In nucleotides, the CDR3 is TGTGCCTCGGGACCTCCTGGTGGAGAGACCCAGTACTTC. The chain is built from TRBV30 and TRBJ2-5; tentatively, D is TRBD1 or TRBD2 (5 bases each). The V end lost 7 bases, the J end lost 4 bases, and 16 bases lay between the germline ends. This CDR3 has 13 residues. Germline V gene data show CDR1 as GTSNPN and CDR2 as SVGIG (reference sequence).

The chain is built from TRBV30 and TRBJ2-7; possible D gene TRBD1, 6 bases. The V and J ends lost 4 bases and 4 bases respectively, with 17 bases between them. This CDR3 has 14 amino acids. Germline assignment: CDR1 GTSNPN and CDR2 SVGIG (reference sequence). The CDR3 DNA sequence: TGTGCCTGGATAAGGGCAGGGGTTGGGTACGAGCAGTACTTC. Encoded protein: CAWIRAGVGYEQYF.

This chain links TRBV7-9 with TRBJ2-7; 9 bases match TRBD1. The CDR3 totals 15 residues. V trimming: 2 bases; J trimming: 5 bases; junction bases outside the gene matches: 7. Looked up from germline, CDR1 is SEHNR and CDR2 is FQNEAQ (reference sequence). DNA for the CDR3: TGTGCCAGCAGCTTATTCCAGGACAGGGGACACGAGCAGTACTTC. It encodes CASSLFQDRGHEQYF.

V gene TRBV29-1 combines with J gene TRBJ2-1; 9 bases line up with TRBD1. This CDR3 is 13 amino acids long. V dropped 6 bases and J dropped 7; count of bases not matched to a gene: 7. The V gene's germline CDR1 is SQVTM and CDR2 ANQGSEA. This CDR3 is CSVRGQGDNEQFF. The CDR3 region has the DNA TGCAGCGTCCGGGGACAGGGTGATAATGAGCAGTTCTTC.

The chain combines TRBV6-5 with TRBJ1-1; unclear D gene. Germline CDR1 is MNHEY and CDR2 is SVGAGI. The CDR3 sequence is 13 residues long. V gave up 0 bases and J gave up 5 bases, with 7 bases separating them. CDR3 DNA: TGTGCCAGCAGTTACTCGGGGAGTACTGAAGCTTTCTTT. Its translation is CASSYSGSTEAFF.

The V call is TRBV9, the J call TRBJ2-5, with D perhaps matching TRBD1 or TRBD2 (5 bases each). V was cut by 0 bases and J by 4 bases, with 10 bases left in between. Germline V CDR1 and CDR2: SGDLS, YYNGEE. The CDR3 has 14 residues. This CDR3 is CASSVAWDRETQYF. Here the CDR3 DNA reads TGTGCCAGCAGCGTAGCTTGGGACCGAGAGACCCAGTACTTC. The full variable domain, in which reference TRBV9 and TRBJ2-5 provide the parts outside the CDR3, is DSGVTQTPKHLITATGQRVTLRCSPRSGDLSVYWYQQSLDQGLQFLIQYYNGEERAKGNILERFSAQQFPDLHSELNLSSLELGDSALYFCASSVAWDRETQYFGPGTRLLVL.

A few counts support this clone. The chain recombines TRBV29-1 with TRBJ2-5; 8 bases align to TRBD1. The CDR3 runs 15 residues. V shed 4 bases, J shed 5 bases, and the junction held 12 bases outside the gene matches. CDR1 and CDR2 from the germline V gene are SQVTM and ANQGSEA. In DNA form, the CDR3 reads TGCAGCGTTGCCCTTCTACAGGGGGTCCGGGAGACCCAGTACTTC. As protein: CSVALLQGVRETQYF.

J is TRBJ2-3 and V is TRBV7-2, with TRBD1 matching 10 bases. From germline, CDR1 is SGHTA and CDR2 FQGNSA. V gave up 5 bases and J gave up 1 base; unmatched junction bases: 6. The CDR3 contains 16 residues. CDR3 region: CASSAGTGARTDTQYF. The CDR3 DNA reads TGTGCCAGCAGCGCCGGGACAGGGGCACGCACAGATACGCAGTATTTT.

The CDR3 loop is CASSLPAAYGYTF. CDR3 nucleotide sequence: TGCGCCAGCAGCTTGCCGGCCGCCTATGGCTACACCTTC. This chain uses TRBV5-1 with TRBJ1-2; D ambiguous. Germline V gives CDR1 SGHRS, CDR2 YFSETQ. This CDR3 is built from 13 residues. Trimming left V 1 base short and J 4 bases short, with 8 bases between.

CDR3 nucleotides: TGCGCCAGCAGCCAGCTTGGGCCGAGCTCCTACGAGCAGTACTTC. It encodes CASSQLGPSSYEQYF. This sequence joins TRBV4-3 and TRBJ2-7, with no clear D. The V gene's germline CDR1 is LGHNA and CDR2 YSLEER. CDR3 length: 15 amino acids. V was cut by 3 bases and J by 0 bases, with 12 bases left in between.

The chain has TRBV29-1 and TRBJ2-1; D possibly uses TRBD1 or TRBD2 (5 bases each). Germline loops: CDR1 SQVTM, CDR2 ANQGSEA. V was shortened by 1 base and J by 4 bases, with 20 bases between the two germline ends. CDR3 length: 17 residues. CDR3 region: CSVEAGPYYKTYNEQFF. In DNA, the CDR3 is TGCAGCGTTGAAGCGGGGCCATACTACAAGACTTACAATGAGCAGTTCTTC.

This clone was counted only a few times. The rearrangement joins TRBV7-9 to TRBJ2-7, with D perhaps TRBD2 (7 bases). Trimming pared 5 bases from V and 2 bases from J, leaving 16 bases between. CDR1 is SEHNR and CDR2 is FQNEAQ in the germline V gene (reference sequence). CDR3 size: 15 residues. In nucleotides, the CDR3 is TGTGCCAGCAGCGAACACACAGGGACTACCTACGAGCAGTACTTC. Amino acids: CASSEHTGTTYEQYF.

V and J are TRBV30 and TRBJ2-5; tentative D call: TRBD1 (5 bases). V shed 5 bases and J shed 1 base, with 11 bases lying between them. The germline V gene has CDR1 GTSNPN and CDR2 SVGIG (reference sequence). The CDR3 runs 13 residues. The CDR3 DNA is TGTGCCTGGGCAGAGACAGTCCAAGAGACCCAGTACTTC. It is translated as CAWAETVQETQYF.

This clone was picked up a small number of times. This chain connects TRBV30 to TRBJ2-1; a weak D match, TRBD2 (6 bases). Trimming took off 3 bases at V and 8 bases at J, with 11 bases between the two ends. CDR1 and CDR2 from the germline V gene are GTSNPN and SVGIG (reference sequence). The CDR3 is made up of 12 amino acids. CDR3 nucleotide sequence: TGTGCCTGGAGCGGGACTCAGGATGAGCAGTTCTTC. It is translated as CAWSGTQDEQFF.

This sequence joins TRBV4-3 and TRBJ2-1; 10 positions agree with TRBD2. Germline values: CDR1 LGHNA, CDR2 YSLEER. The CDR3 extends over 15 amino acids. V shed 4 bases, J shed 5 bases, and the junction held 5 bases outside the gene matches. The CDR3, as DNA: TGCGCCAGCAGCCCCACCCTAGCGGGGGACAATGAGCAGTTCTTC. It specifies CASSPTLAGDNEQFF.

The J gene is TRBJ2-7, the V gene TRBV30; D gene ambiguous. Trimming removed 7 bases from V and 2 bases from J, with 9 bases in between. CDR3 length equals 11 residues. From germline, CDR1 is GTSNPN and CDR2 SVGIG (reference sequence). This CDR3 is CASRAAYEQYF. CDR3 nucleotide sequence: TGTGCCTCTAGAGCCGCCTACGAGCAGTACTTC.

The sample holds a few counts of this clone. The chain links TRBV4-3 to TRBJ1-1; D is undetermined. The germline V gene has CDR1 LGHNA and CDR2 YSLEER. CDR3 size: 14 residues. V dropped 1 base and J dropped 6 bases, with 12 bases sitting between them. Written as DNA, the CDR3 is TGCGCCAGCAGCCAAGTTAGCGGATTCCCTGAAGCTTTCTTT. Translation: CASSQVSGFPEAFF.

Here the CDR3 reads CAIRGATGNGEQYF. The CDR3 DNA follows: TGTGCCATCAGAGGGGCTACAGGGAATGGCGAGCAGTACTTC. The J gene is TRBJ2-7, the V gene TRBV10-3, with D perhaps matching TRBD1 (6 bases). Germline V gene lookup returns CDR1 ENHRY and CDR2 SYGVKD. The CDR3 sequence is 14 residues long. With 6 bases removed from V and 6 bases from J, the gap between germline ends came to 18 bases.

This clone was observed a few times. The chain joins TRBV29-1 to TRBJ2-1, with 10 bases that match TRBD1. The CDR3 length is 14 residues. Germline CDR1 and CDR2: SQVTM and ANQGSEA. In DNA form, the CDR3 reads TGCAGTGGTTTTTGGACAGGGGGTAGCGATGAGCAGTTCTTC. Protein sequence: CSGFWTGGSDEQFF.

This chain joins TRBV15 and TRBJ2-5; 7 bases fit TRBD2. The germline V gene encodes CDR1 LNHNV and CDR2 YYDKDF (reference sequence). Trimming cost V 2 bases and J 4 bases; bases outside gene matches: 10. This CDR3 is built from 16 residues. This CDR3 is CATSRQSGASGETQYF. In DNA form, the CDR3 reads TGTGCCACCAGCAGACAGAGCGGGGCCTCAGGAGAGACCCAGTACTTC.

The chain carries TRBV29-1 and TRBJ2-1, with no clear D. The CDR3 runs 12 residues. Trimming took 4 bases from V and 9 from J, leaving 13 bases between them. Looked up from germline, CDR1 is SQVTM and CDR2 is ANQGSEA. The chain's CDR3 is CSVARLWGEQFF. CDR3 in DNA: TGCAGCGTTGCCCGTTTATGGGGTGAGCAGTTCTTC.

This chain links TRBV27 with TRBJ2-1; 11 positions agree with TRBD1. This CDR3 contains 14 residues. Losses at the gene ends were 6 bases for V and 6 bases for J; bases not matched to a gene: 4. CDR1 and CDR2 (germline): MNHEY, SMNVEV (reference sequence). CDR3 in amino acids: CASRGTGGFNEQFF. The CDR3 DNA reads TGTGCCAGCAGGGGGACAGGGGGTTTCAATGAGCAGTTCTTC.

The CDR3 spells CASSRDRDNEQFF. The CDR3 DNA follows: TGCGCCAGCAGCCGCGACAGGGACAATGAGCAGTTCTTC. The rearrangement joins TRBV4-3 to TRBJ2-1, with 7 bases aligning to TRBD1. V was pared by 4 bases and J by 5 bases, with 2 bases of the junction left unmatched. Germline V gene sequence: CDR1 LGHNA, CDR2 YSLEER. The CDR3 has 13 amino acids.

This chain joins TRBV5-1 and TRBJ1-6; maybe TRBD1 (6 bases). Germline CDR1 and CDR2: SGHRS and YFSETQ. V was pared by 1 base and J by 8 bases, with 7 bases between. The CDR3 totals 13 residues. In DNA form, the CDR3 reads TGCGCCAGCAGCTTGTCAGGGGATTCACCCCTCCACTTT. Translated: CASSLSGDSPLHF.